The 29 T cell receptor beta chains below were found in one sample sequenced in a study of PD-1 blockade in classical Hodgkin lymphoma. The protocol was immunoSEQ multiplex PCR, while the TCRdb copy is restricted to in-frame clones and leaves out a portion. The table has 130,000 to 150,000 clones, about 78% seen once. All the patients suffered relapse after autologous stem cell transplantation, and brentuximab vedotin exposure differed. The sample here was peripheral blood mononuclear cells (PBMCs), taken before the second cycle of nivolumab. The receptor source for this set is a human donor with classical Hodgkin lymphoma.

The chain has TRBV7-9 and TRBJ1-1; the D gene is possibly TRBD1 (6 bases). V shed 5 bases and J shed 6 bases, with 10 bases lying between them. CDR3 length: 12 amino acids. Germline CDR1 is SEHNR and CDR2 is FQNEAQ (reference sequence). Written as DNA, the CDR3 is TGTGCCAGCAGCGCACAGGGCTCTGAAGCTTTCTTT. This gives the protein CASSAQGSEAFF.

The chain employs TRBV10-3 and TRBJ2-7; TRBD2 might be the D (6 bases). With 11 bases removed from V and 0 bases from J, the gap between germline ends came to 11 bases. Per the germline V gene, CDR1 is ENHRY and CDR2 is SYGVKD. The CDR3 loop spans 12 amino acids. CDR3: CAAGTVSYEQYF. CDR3 coding DNA: TGTGCCGCGGGGACTGTCTCCTACGAGCAGTACTTC.

This clone appeared once. V is TRBV20-1 and J is TRBJ1-1; tentatively, D is TRBD1 (5 bases). V lost 6 bases and J lost 8, with 10 bases in between. The CDR3 runs to 10 residues. CDR1 is DFQATT and CDR2 is SNEGSKA in the germline V gene (reference sequence). The CDR3 spells CSAGDREAFF. DNA of the CDR3: TGCAGTGCAGGAGACAGAGAAGCTTTCTTT.

This rearrangement joins TRBV7-2 to TRBJ1-3; TRBD1 might be the D (5 bases). Germline CDR1 and CDR2: SGHTA and FQGNSA. V was cut by 3 bases and J by 3 bases, with 12 bases left in between. This CDR3 spans 15 amino acids. The chain's CDR3 is CASSFSRDGGNTIYF. As DNA, the CDR3 is TGTGCCAGCAGCTTCAGCAGGGACGGTGGAAACACCATATATTTT.

The chain recombines TRBV6-1 with TRBJ1-3; tentatively, D is TRBD1 (5 bases). Germline values: CDR1 MNHNS, CDR2 SASEGT. The CDR3 has 13 amino acids. V was pared by 6 bases and J by 0 bases, with 6 bases between. The CDR3 reads CASRTDSGNTIYF. The DNA for the CDR3 is TGTGCCAGCAGGACAGACTCTGGAAACACCATATATTTT.

The DNA for the CDR3 is TGTGCCAGCAGCTTAGGGACGAGCTCCTACAATGAGCAGTTCTTC. Translation gives CASSLGTSSYNEQFF. This rearrangement joins TRBV7-2 to TRBJ2-1, with unresolved D. Germline-derived CDR1 and CDR2 are SGHTA and FQGNSA. V was pared by 1 base and J by 0 bases, with 7 bases between. The CDR3 loop spans 15 amino acids.

Note on this clone: This may come from a read error, since a much larger clone is one base off. V gene TRBV2 combines with J gene TRBJ2-2, with 8 bases fitting TRBD2. This CDR3 has 15 amino acids. Trimming at V came to 5 bases and at J to 7 bases, leaving 9 bases not matched to a gene. In germline, CDR1 is SNHLY, CDR2 FYNNEI. CDR3 sequence reads: CASSWEGTRGGELFF. CDR3 nucleotides: TGTGCCAGCAGTTGGGAGGGGACTAGGGGCGGGGAGCTGTTTTTT. Full variable domain (remainder filled in from reference TRBV2 and TRBJ2-2): EPEVTQTPSHQVTQMGQEVILRCVPISNHLYFYWYRQILGQKVEFLVSFYNNEISEKSEIFDDQFSVERPDGSNFTLKIRSTKLEDSAMYFCASSWEGTRGGELFFGEGSRLTVL.

This clone was seen once. The rearrangement joins TRBV11-2 to TRBJ2-7; D gene uncertain. V lost 1 base, J lost 3 bases, and 7 bases lay in between. The germline CDR1 and CDR2 sequences are SGHAT and FQNNGV. The CDR3 sequence is 13 residues long. The CDR3 region has the DNA TGTGCCAGCAGCTTAGCGCCCGGCTACGAGCAGTACTTC. Its protein product is CASSLAPGYEQYF.

This clone occurred once. The genes are TRBV9 and TRBJ1-4, with D perhaps TRBD1 (5 bases). CDR3 length: 15 amino acids. V lost 4 bases and J 2 bases, leaving 12 bases between the germline ends. The germline V gene has CDR1 SGDLS and CDR2 YYNGEE. The CDR3: CASSPQGSTNEKLFF. The CDR3 nucleotides are TGTGCCAGCAGCCCCCAGGGCAGCACTAATGAAAAACTGTTTTTT.

The chain links TRBV19 to TRBJ1-6; no reliable D call. The CDR3 totals 13 residues. Germline V gives CDR1 LNHDA, CDR2 SQIVND (reference sequence). Trimming stripped 7 bases from V and 4 bases from J, with 8 bases between. For the CDR3, the DNA is TGTGCCAGTACTTCCAGGTATAATTCACCCCTCCACTTT. Translated, it gives CASTSRYNSPLHF.

Only one count was recorded for this clone. The chain recombines TRBV10-3 with TRBJ2-1; perhaps D is TRBD1 or TRBD2 (6 bases each). Germline CDR1 reads ENHRY; CDR2 reads SYGVKD. The germline V and J ends were trimmed by 3 bases and 10 bases, with 13 bases remaining between them. CDR3 length equals 13 residues. CDR3 nucleotides: TGTGCCATCAGTGAAGGGGGGTATAGCGAGCAGTTCTTC. It encodes CAISEGGYSEQFF.

This clone was recorded at least ten times. CDR3 amino acids: CASDSSYNEQFF. CDR3 sequence (DNA): TGTGCCAGCGACTCGTCCTACAATGAGCAGTTCTTC. The V call is TRBV6-6, the J call TRBJ2-1, with no clear D. The V and J ends lost 8 bases and 1 base respectively, with 6 bases between them. CDR1 is MNHNY, CDR2 SVGAGI, per germline (reference sequence). CDR3 length equals 12 residues.

This chain uses TRBV7-8 with TRBJ1-1; D is unresolved. The CDR3 runs 13 residues. CDR1 and CDR2 (germline): SGHVS, FQNEAQ. V was pared by 3 bases and J by 6 bases, with 11 bases between. CDR3 bases: TGTGCCAGCAGCTTTCCCGCTTCGTCTGAAGCTTTCTTT. Translating gives CASSFPASSEAFF.

The chain employs TRBV5-1 and TRBJ1-2; 8 bases fit TRBD1. V shed 4 bases and J 4 bases; nucleotides not matched to a gene: 18. This CDR3 region has 18 residues. CDR1 and CDR2 (germline): SGHRS, YFSETQ. CDR3 loop: CASSLDGDSQGAAYGYTF. The CDR3, as DNA: TGCGCCAGCAGCCTCGACGGGGACAGTCAGGGGGCTGCCTATGGCTACACCTTC.

This sequence joins TRBV5-4 and TRBJ2-3, with D maybe TRBD1 (5 bases). V dropped 3 bases and J dropped 4 bases, with 12 bases sitting between them. Germline CDR1 and CDR2: SGHNT and YYREEE (reference sequence). This CDR3 spans 14 amino acids. CDR3 region: CASSSRARADTQYF. DNA of the CDR3: TGTGCCAGCAGCTCCCGGGCCAGGGCAGATACGCAGTATTTT.

The CDR3 DNA reads as TGTGCCAGCTCACCAATCAAGACCTTGGGGAACATTCAGTACTTC. Translated, it gives CASSPIKTLGNIQYF. The chain combines TRBV18 with TRBJ2-4; D is ambiguous. The germline CDR1 and CDR2 sequences are KGHSH and LQKENI. This CDR3 spans 15 amino acids. Trimming pared 2 bases from V and 7 bases from J, leaving 15 bases between.

This clone was detected only a few times. The chain recombines TRBV4-1 with TRBJ2-1; TRBD1 agrees at 7 bases. V gave up 2 bases and J gave up 2 bases; unmatched junction bases: 6. CDR1 is MGHRA and CDR2 is YSYEKL in the germline V gene. This CDR3 has 16 residues. CDR3 sequence reads: CASSQFTGDPYNEQFF. The CDR3 nucleotides read TGCGCCAGCAGCCAATTCACAGGGGACCCCTACAATGAGCAGTTCTTC.

This clone was seen only a few times. The V call is TRBV25-1, the J call TRBJ1-1, with 8 bases lining up with TRBD1. Germline V lookup: CDR1 MGHDK, CDR2 SYGVNS. The J segment lost 0 bases and the V segment lost 5 bases, leaving 5 bases of the junction unmatched. The CDR3 contains 15 residues. In DNA, the CDR3 is TGTGCCAGCAGTCAGGGGGCCCCCATGAACACTGAAGCTTTCTTT. Its translation is CASSQGAPMNTEAFF.

This clone was seen a few times. The rearrangement uses TRBV18 and TRBJ2-5, with 14 nucleotides matching TRBD2. V shed 3 bases, J shed 2 bases, and the junction held 5 bases outside the gene matches. This CDR3 is 17 amino acids long. Germline V CDR1 and CDR2: KGHSH, LQKENI. DNA for the CDR3: TGTGCCAGCTCACCCGGGACTAGCGGGAGTTTACAAGAGACCCAGTACTTC. This sequence encodes CASSPGTSGSLQETQYF. The complete variable domain, with remaining parts taken from reference TRBV18 and TRBJ2-5, reads NAGVMQNPRHLVRRRGQEARLRCSPMKGHSHVYWYRQLPEEGLKFMVYLQKENIIDESGMPKERFSAEFPKEGPSILRIQQVVRGDSAAYFCASSPGTSGSLQETQYFGPGTRLLVL.

The chain has TRBV6-5 and TRBJ2-1, with TRBD2 matching over 9 bases. The CDR3 extends over 15 amino acids. Trimming took 5 bases from V and 3 from J; bases not matched to a gene: 5. The V gene's germline CDR1 is MNHEY and CDR2 SVGAGI. The CDR3 protein is CASSHGLANYNEQFF. The CDR3 DNA reads as TGTGCCAGCAGTCACGGACTAGCGAACTACAATGAGCAGTTCTTC.

The J gene is TRBJ1-4, the V gene TRBV9; 9 bases fit TRBD1. The CDR3 is 17 amino acids. V was pared by 0 bases and J by 0 bases, with 3 bases of the junction left unmatched. Germline CDR1 is SGDLS and CDR2 is YYNGEE. The CDR3 sequence: CASSVGTGVATNEKLFF. The CDR3, as DNA: TGTGCCAGCAGCGTAGGGACAGGGGTGGCAACTAATGAAAAACTGTTTTTT.

In this sample, this clone turned up a few times. J is TRBJ2-1 and V is TRBV4-2, with 7 bases aligning to TRBD1. J lost 0 bases, V lost 4 bases, and 12 bases had no gene match. The CDR3 is 18 residues long. Germline CDR1 is LGHNA and CDR2 is YNFKEQ. The CDR3 bases are TGTGCCAGCAGCCCCCCGGCAATACAGGGGAGCTCCTACAATGAGCAGTTCTTC. Its translation is CASSPPAIQGSSYNEQFF.

With respect to this clone: This specimen includes other DNA sequences encoding the same CDR3. The chain employs TRBV9 and TRBJ2-7; maybe TRBD1 (6 bases). The CDR3 has 14 amino acids. Trimming shortened V by 4 bases and J by 1 base, and 12 bases separated the two germline ends. Germline V lookup: CDR1 SGDLS, CDR2 YYNGEE. The DNA of the CDR3 is TGTGCCAGCAGCTCCCGAGGGGGATCCTACGAGCAGTACTTC. Protein: CASSSRGGSYEQYF.

The V and J genes are TRBV10-3 and TRBJ1-4; 10 bases align to TRBD1. This CDR3 spans 17 amino acids. Unmatched junction bases numbered 10, after V lost 1 base and J lost 8 bases. Germline CDR1 and CDR2: ENHRY and SYGVKD. For the CDR3, the DNA is TGTGCCATCAGTGAGTTCATTACCGGGACAGGGGCCGAAAAACTGTTTTTT. Translation: CAISEFITGTGAEKLFF.

This clone was detected only once. CDR3 sequence: CASSARDMNTEAFF. The CDR3 DNA sequence: TGTGCCAGCAGCGCCAGAGACATGAACACTGAAGCTTTCTTT. The chain recombines TRBV9 with TRBJ1-1; D unclear. V lost 3 bases and J lost 0, with 9 bases in between. Germline lookup yields CDR1 SGDLS and CDR2 YYNGEE. The CDR3 totals 14 residues.

This chain links TRBV13 with TRBJ2-5, with 16 nucleotides matching TRBD2. V lost 5 bases to trimming and J lost 5 bases; unmatched junction nucleotides: 8. This CDR3 has 17 residues. CDR1 is PRHDT and CDR2 is FYEKMQ in the germline V gene (reference sequence). Here the CDR3 reads CASSPPGLAGGGETQYF. The CDR3 bases are TGTGCCAGCAGCCCCCCGGGACTAGCGGGAGGGGGGGAGACCCAGTACTTC.

The V and J genes are TRBV30 and TRBJ2-3; tentatively, D is TRBD2 (5 bases). Trimming removed 1 base at V and 8 bases at J, with 13 bases between. Per germline, CDR1 GTSNPN and CDR2 SVGIG (reference sequence). This CDR3 contains 13 residues. CDR3 sequence: CAWSALRAGTQYF. CDR3 bases: TGTGCCTGGAGTGCCCTACGGGCGGGTACGCAGTATTTT. The full variable domain, rest sourced from reference TRBV30 and TRBJ2-3, is SQTIHQWPATLVQPVGSPLSLECTVEGTSNPNLYWYRQAAGRGLQLLFYSVGIGQISSEVPQNLSASRPQDRQFILSSKKLLLSDSGFYLCAWSALRAGTQYFGPGTRLTVL.

This chain uses TRBV6-5 with TRBJ1-4, with D unresolved. CDR1 is MNHEY, CDR2 SVGAGI, per germline. The CDR3 runs 13 residues. Trimming removed 2 bases at V and 8 bases at J, with 9 bases between. CDR3 nucleotides: TGTGCCAGCAGTTACGAGGCCAAAGAAAAACTGTTTTTT. Its translation is CASSYEAKEKLFF.

The table lists this clone with a few counts. The chain combines TRBV4-2 with TRBJ1-2, with 8 bases matching TRBD1. The V segment lost 3 bases and the J segment 0 bases; nucleotides outside the gene matches: 12. The germline V gene encodes CDR1 LGHNA and CDR2 YNFKEQ. This CDR3 has 18 amino acids. The DNA for the CDR3 is TGTGCCAGCAGCCACCTCGGACAGGGAGGACCTACTAACTATGGCTACACCTTC. As protein: CASSHLGQGGPTNYGYTF.